This T cell receptor beta chain was observed in a study of blood T cell repertoires in COVID-19. As for the study in general: Donors in the United States, Italy and Spain gave samples during acute or convalescent COVID-19. From T cells, B-cell-depleted T cells, or PBMCs came the material, which was cDNA or gDNA.

The method was immunoSEQ multiplex PCR; TCRdb's version includes in-frame clones alone and lacks a portion of them. Among almost 100,000 clones, approximately 86% were seen once, and the ten largest hold 10%. The CDR3 totals 18 residues. Germline assignment: CDR1 SGDLS and CDR2 YYNGEE. The junction had 12 bases not matched to a gene; V was cut back by 4 bases and J by 4 bases. This clonotype was sampled from a man aged 50-59 years with acute or convalescent COVID-19. This rearrangement joins TRBV9 to TRBJ2-3, with TRBD2 matching 13 bases. Sequencing was carried out using peripheral blood. CDR3 coding DNA: TGTGCCAGCAGCCCTACTAGCGGGAGGGCCCTAGGTCCAGATACGCAGTATTTT. Its translation: CASSPTSGRALGPDTQYF. Filled out from reference TRBV9 and TRBJ2-3, the complete variable domain reads DSGVTQTPKHLITATGQRVTLRCSPRSGDLSVYWYQQSLDQGLQFLIQYYNGEERAKGNILERFSAQQFPDLHSELNLSSLELGDSALYFCASSPTSGRALGPDTQYFGPGTRLTVL.